This TCR beta chain emerged from a study of blood T cells in healthy people across ages (dated by TCRdb to the mid-2010s). Context from the whole study: In model experiments, template switching captured about one uniquely barcoded TCR beta cDNA molecule for every two T cells. To track age-related changes in TCR beta repertoire diversity, the study relied on deep sequencing normalized with unique cDNA molecular identifiers. The study analyzed two additional independent replicas of 1 million unique cDNA reads from the same blood draw for two donors, one aged 18 to 29 and one aged 80 or older. To avoid experimental bias, donors of different ages were distributed randomly across sequencing lanes. The donors were split into four age groups: young (average around 15 years), middle-aged (39), aged (roughly 68) and long-lived (under 85).

General conclusions and limits of the study: Observed TCR beta diversity correlated strongly with the percentage of naive T cells measured by flow cytometry. Since profiling was done on bulk unsorted PBMCs, naive and antigen-experienced compartments could not be conclusively compared. Estimates of total diversity from one million sequenced T cells were regarded as lower bounds and underestimates. The CMV infection status of donors was not known, potentially confounding age-related changes in expanded clonotypes. As age increased, observed TCR beta diversity per million T cells dropped in a roughly linear way, and a significant reduction was already evident by age 40. Compared with the aged group, the long-lived group had more naive CD4+ T cells, fewer expanded clones and increased TCR diversity, a pattern suggesting age selection.

The library was prepared using 5' RACE. A second PCR of about 7 to 12 cycles was run with a J-beta primer mix and a sample-barcoded 5' primer. A unique molecular identifier was introduced onto each TCR beta cDNA molecule by a template-switch 5' adaptor carrying 12 random nucleotides. Each sample yielded at least 2.5 million CDR3-containing paired-end reads. First-strand cDNA was synthesized from all RNA with the Mint cDNA synthesis kit, primed by a TRBC-specific oligonucleotide. After uracil-DNA glycosylase treatment, a first 18-cycle PCR used universal primers M1SS and BC2_uni_R on all cDNA. On the study's bioinformatics: For normalization, 1 million high-quality reads, each with a distinct molecular identifier, were randomly selected from each sample. Reads sharing molecular identifiers were discarded rather than binned into consensus sequences. CDR3 identification, clonotype clustering and error correction used MiTCR with a Q25 quality threshold and the strictest error-elimination algorithm. A nonparametric unseen species model with Euler transformation was used to estimate a lower bound on total TCR beta diversity. The public reads were run again by TCRdb, first through fastp at Q25 and then through MiXCR, and only productive beta chains were kept. Duplicate CDR3 protein sequences are folded into a single record with the most common DNA and genes. For this entry, the V and J calls and clone size follow TCRdb and not the study's own pipeline. The sample yields around 1,800,000 distinct CDR3 sequences; 39% were counted once. Under 30% of the sample is held by the ten biggest clonotypes.

Worth noting for this clonotype: What this receptor recognizes is not known. No much larger clone is present one base from it, and per-base qualities are unavailable.

Donors were 40 or so systemically healthy Caucasian individuals from Russia aged 6 to 90 years. Ten milliliters of peripheral blood were drawn from each donor into EDTA-treated Vacutainer tubes. Ficoll-Paque density-gradient centrifugation was used to isolate PBMCs, with at least 7 million obtained per sample. Total RNA, at least 6 micrograms per sample, was extracted from PBMCs with Trizol reagent. Naive CD45RAhigh/CD27high T cell percentages were measured by flow cytometry on a PBMC aliquot from every donor. The CDR3 goes from the cysteine to the phenylalanine over 18 residues. Solely the CDR3 DNA is kept, with 54 bases framed from the first base. Trimming accounts for 4 bases at V and 2 bases at J, while the number of junction bases matched to no gene is 16. CDR1 is given as SGHAT and CDR2 as FQNNGV, both from the germline V gene.

The sample consisted of blood. The chain employs TRBV11-2 and TRBJ2-5; TRBD2 aligns with 7 central bases. The source of this sequence is a human donor in good health. The CDR3 in this case is CASSSPWLTAGMQETQYF. The bases are TGTGCCAGCAGCTCTCCTTGGTTGACAGCGGGGATGCAAGAGACCCAGTACTTC.